Shown below are 5 T cell receptor beta chains from a single sample sequenced in a study of blood T cell repertoires in COVID-19. Some clones are missing from TCRdb's copy, which holds only in-frame ones; the method was immunoSEQ multiplex PCR. The sample comprises over 250,000 clones, about 87% of which are singletons, and less than 3% rests with the top ten. Sequencing used PBMCs or T cells enriched from blood (not recorded which). Source of these receptors: a woman aged 45-65 years who had recovered from COVID-19.

The chain is built from TRBV7-2 and TRBJ2-2; 7 nucleotides match TRBD1. The CDR3 runs to 15 residues. The germline V gene encodes CDR1 SGHTA and CDR2 FQGNSA. The trim removed 5 bases at V and 0 bases at J, leaving 3 bases unmatched. CDR3: CASSPQGANTGELFF. The CDR3 DNA sequence: TGTGCCAGCAGCCCCCAGGGGGCGAACACCGGGGAGCTGTTTTTT.

The chain links TRBV15 to TRBJ1-1; D gene ambiguous. Germline loops: CDR1 LNHNV, CDR2 YYDKDF (reference sequence). This CDR3 has 12 residues. Trimming took off 4 bases at V and 7 bases at J, with 10 bases between the two ends. The CDR3 DNA is TGTGCCACCAGCACCCTAGGCTTTGAAGCTTTCTTT. The encoded protein is CATSTLGFEAFF. The full variable domain, its missing parts supplied by reference TRBV15 and TRBJ1-1, is DAMVIQNPRYQVTQFGKPVTLSCSQTLNHNVMYWYQQKSSQAPKLLFHYYDKDFNNEADTPDNFQSRRPNTSFCFLDIRSPGLGDTAMYLCATSTLGFEAFFGQGTRLTVV.

This chain links TRBV28 with TRBJ2-7; 11 nucleotides line up with TRBD2. V lost 7 bases, J lost 3 bases, and 8 bases stayed unmatched. The germline V gene has CDR1 MDHEN and CDR2 SYDVKM. This CDR3 comprises 15 residues. CDR3 loop: CASTLGLAALYEQYF. CDR3 bases: TGTGCCAGCACCCTGGGACTAGCGGCCCTCTACGAGCAGTACTTC. Full variable domain (remainder filled in from reference TRBV28 and TRBJ2-7): DVKVTQSSRYLVKRTGEKVFLECVQDMDHENMFWYRQDPGLGLRLIYFSYDVKMKEKGDIPEGYSVSREKKERFSLILESASTNQTSMYLCASTLGLAALYEQYFGPGTRLTVT.

The gene calls are TRBV5-8 and TRBJ2-1; D possibly corresponds to TRBD1 (5 bases). Trimming took off 4 bases at V and 10 bases at J, with 9 bases between the two ends. The CDR3 extends over 11 amino acids. CDR1 SGHTS and CDR2 YDEGEE come from the germline V gene. The CDR3 protein is CASSIRTEQFF. The CDR3 DNA follows: TGTGCCAGCAGCATACGGACAGAGCAGTTCTTC. Complete variable domain (other parts from reference TRBV5-8 and TRBJ2-1): EAGVTQSPTHLIKTRGQQATLRCSPISGHTSVYWYQQALGLGLQFLLWYDEGEERNRGNFPPRFSGRQFPNYSSELNVNALELEDSALYLCASSIRTEQFFGPGTRLTVL.

The gene calls are TRBV5-1 and TRBJ2-1; 11 bases map to TRBD2. V trimming: 1 base; J trimming: 7 bases; junction bases outside the gene matches: 4. The CDR3 has 15 residues. CDR1 is SGHRS, CDR2 YFSETQ, per germline. As DNA, the CDR3 is TGCGCCAGCAGCTTGTTAGCGGGAGGGCGGAATGAGCAGTTCTTC. This sequence encodes CASSLLAGGRNEQFF.